One and the same sample provided the 16 T cell receptor beta chains below, sequenced in a study of blood T cell repertoires in COVID-19. The method was immunoSEQ multiplex PCR; TCRdb's version includes in-frame clones alone and lacks a portion of them. The sample holds around 290,000 clones, roughly 86% seen once. The specimen sequenced was peripheral blood. The receptors derive from a woman aged 50 to 60 who had recovered from COVID-19.

The chain is built from TRBV5-6 and TRBJ2-7; tentative D call: TRBD1 (5 bases). This CDR3 region has 16 residues. CDR1 is SGHDT and CDR2 is YYEEEE in the germline V gene. V dropped 0 bases and J dropped 6 bases, with 19 bases sitting between them. The chain's CDR3 is CASSLAGQVQRSEQYF. The CDR3 DNA reads TGTGCCAGCAGCTTGGCCGGACAAGTCCAACGCTCCGAGCAGTACTTC.

The CDR3 reads CASSLPGQGMNTEAFF. CDR3 DNA sequence: TGTGCCAGCAGTCTTCCGGGACAGGGAATGAACACTGAAGCTTTCTTT. This rearrangement joins TRBV28 to TRBJ1-1, with 9 positions matching TRBD1. V lost 5 bases, J lost 0 bases, and 7 bases stayed unmatched. Germline V gives CDR1 MDHEN, CDR2 SYDVKM. CDR3 length: 16 amino acids.

This clone came up once. The chain carries TRBV5-1 and TRBJ1-6; no clear D gene. With 0 bases removed from V and 8 bases from J, the gap between germline ends came to 18 bases. The CDR3 is 17 amino acids. Germline CDR1 SGHRS, CDR2 YFSETQ. The CDR3 spells CASSLVRTGVGDSPLHF. Here the CDR3 DNA reads TGCGCCAGCAGCTTGGTCCGGACGGGCGTGGGAGATTCACCCCTCCACTTT.

This clone was observed once. This chain connects TRBV27 to TRBJ1-4; D call uncertain. CDR1 MNHEY and CDR2 SMNVEV come from the germline V gene (reference sequence). This CDR3 is 13 amino acids long. V lost 3 bases to trimming and J lost 10 bases, with 12 bases between them. CDR3 in amino acids: CASSFAPRGKLFF. The CDR3 DNA reads TGTGCCAGCAGTTTTGCGCCGCGGGGAAAACTGTTTTTT.

This clone came up once. The chain employs TRBV20-1 and TRBJ1-1; tentative D call: TRBD1 (5 bases). This CDR3 contains 10 residues. In germline, CDR1 is DFQATT, CDR2 SNEGSKA (reference sequence). The germline V and J ends were trimmed by 5 bases and 4 bases, with 5 bases remaining between them. The CDR3 DNA reads as TGCAGTGCTGGGGCCACTGAAGCTTTCTTT. This gives the protein CSAGATEAFF.

A few counts support this clone. The gene calls are TRBV6-5 and TRBJ1-2; 7 bases are shared with TRBD1. CDR3 length: 14 amino acids. The germline CDR1 and CDR2 sequences are MNHEY and SVGAGI. The J segment lost 6 bases and the V segment lost 3 bases, leaving 7 bases of the junction unmatched. The CDR3 spells CASSYLQGYNGYTF. The CDR3, as DNA: TGTGCCAGCAGTTATCTACAGGGGTACAATGGCTACACCTTC.

This clone was observed a handful of times. This chain connects TRBV3-1 (or the pseudogene TRBV3-2) to TRBJ1-2; D gene ambiguous. The CDR3 has 13 amino acids. The germline gives CDR1 LGHDT, CDR2 YNNKEL (reference sequence). V was shortened by 0 bases and J by 5 bases, with 7 bases between the two germline ends. The CDR3 nucleotides are TGTGCCAGCAGCCAAGACAGTCCATATGGCTACACCTTC. This sequence encodes CASSQDSPYGYTF.

The gene calls are TRBV11-1 and TRBJ2-5; 14 nucleotides match TRBD2. The CDR3 length is 16 residues. Germline CDR1 SGHAT, CDR2 FQDESV (reference sequence). V lost 5 bases to trimming and J lost 4 bases; unmatched junction nucleotides: 6. As DNA, the CDR3 is TGTGCCAGCAGCCCAGGGACTAGCGGGAGAACAGAGACCCAGTACTTC. The encoded protein is CASSPGTSGRTETQYF.

The V gene is TRBV4-1, the J gene TRBJ1-5; TRBD1 is a possible D gene (6 bases). Between the trimmed V and J ends, which lost 0 bases and 7 bases, there was a span of 16 bases. CDR1 and CDR2 (germline): MGHRA, YSYEKL. The CDR3 consists of 16 residues. CDR3 sequence (DNA): TGCGCCAGCAGCCAAGATAGTGTAGGAACAGGGCAGCCCCAGCATTTT. This encodes CASSQDSVGTGQPQHF.

The V gene is TRBV9, the J gene TRBJ2-5, with 9 bases identical to TRBD2. Trimming removed 0 bases from V and 2 bases from J; junction bases left unmatched: 5. The CDR3 contains 16 residues. The germline gives CDR1 SGDLS, CDR2 YYNGEE. In nucleotides, the CDR3 is TGTGCCAGCAGCGTAGAGAGACTAGCGGTTCAAGAGACCCAGTACTTC. Translating gives CASSVERLAVQETQYF.

The chain has TRBV29-1 and TRBJ2-7; the D is unclear. The V and J ends lost 1 base and 3 bases respectively, with 7 bases between them. This CDR3 region has 12 residues. Germline lookup yields CDR1 SQVTM and CDR2 ANQGSEA. The CDR3 is CSVEAPSYEQYF. The CDR3 bases are TGCAGCGTTGAAGCCCCCAGCTACGAGCAGTACTTC.

A single count supports this clone. The gene calls are TRBV7-2 and TRBJ1-2; D gene uncertain. CDR3 length: 16 residues. V dropped 1 base and J dropped 0 bases, with 12 bases sitting between them. The V gene's germline CDR1 is SGHTA and CDR2 FQGNSA. DNA of the CDR3: TGTGCCAGCAGCTTAGATCGTCAAGGAGCTAACTATGGCTACACCTTC. Translation: CASSLDRQGANYGYTF.

The J gene is TRBJ2-7, the V gene TRBV28, with 7 bases fitting TRBD1. The CDR3 totals 13 residues. V lost 8 bases to trimming and J lost 1 base; unmatched junction nucleotides: 5. The germline CDR1 and CDR2 sequences are MDHEN and SYDVKM. The CDR3 reads CASLGTVSYEQYF. Here the CDR3 DNA reads TGTGCCAGCCTTGGGACAGTTTCCTACGAGCAGTACTTC.

V is TRBV7-9 and J is TRBJ1-1, with 8 bases identical to TRBD1. V was pared by 6 bases and J by 0 bases, with 6 bases of the junction left unmatched. The CDR3 is 15 amino acids. Germline lookup yields CDR1 SEHNR and CDR2 FQNEAQ (reference sequence). The DNA for the CDR3 is TGTGCCAGCAGTCACAGGACAGGGATGAACACTGAAGCTTTCTTT. Translation gives CASSHRTGMNTEAFF.

Only one count was recorded for this clone. The chain is built from TRBV7-3 and TRBJ2-2; TRBD2 matches at 11 bases. J lost 0 bases, V lost 6 bases, and 12 bases had no gene match. The CDR3 is 19 amino acids. Per germline, CDR1 SGHTA and CDR2 FQGTGA. Here the CDR3 DNA reads TGTGCCAGCAGGGACCTTAGCGGGAGGGCCATAGCGAACACCGGGGAGCTGTTTTTT. This sequence encodes CASRDLSGRAIANTGELFF.

The chain uses TRBV19 and TRBJ2-5; TRBD1 is a possible D gene (6 bases). From germline, CDR1 is LNHDA and CDR2 SQIVND (reference sequence). V was pared by 5 bases and J by 1 base, with 14 bases between. There are 15 residues in the CDR3. DNA for the CDR3: TGTGCCAGTAGTCCGGGGCGAGGGGGCCAAGAGACCCAGTACTTC. This codes for CASSPGRGGQETQYF. The full variable domain, with the rest looked up from reference TRBV19 and TRBJ2-5, is DGGITQSPKYLFRKEGQNVTLSCEQNLNHDAMYWYRQDPGQGLRLIYYSQIVNDFQKGDIAEGYSVSREKKESFPLTVTSAQKNPTAFYLCASSPGRGGQETQYFGPGTRLLVL.